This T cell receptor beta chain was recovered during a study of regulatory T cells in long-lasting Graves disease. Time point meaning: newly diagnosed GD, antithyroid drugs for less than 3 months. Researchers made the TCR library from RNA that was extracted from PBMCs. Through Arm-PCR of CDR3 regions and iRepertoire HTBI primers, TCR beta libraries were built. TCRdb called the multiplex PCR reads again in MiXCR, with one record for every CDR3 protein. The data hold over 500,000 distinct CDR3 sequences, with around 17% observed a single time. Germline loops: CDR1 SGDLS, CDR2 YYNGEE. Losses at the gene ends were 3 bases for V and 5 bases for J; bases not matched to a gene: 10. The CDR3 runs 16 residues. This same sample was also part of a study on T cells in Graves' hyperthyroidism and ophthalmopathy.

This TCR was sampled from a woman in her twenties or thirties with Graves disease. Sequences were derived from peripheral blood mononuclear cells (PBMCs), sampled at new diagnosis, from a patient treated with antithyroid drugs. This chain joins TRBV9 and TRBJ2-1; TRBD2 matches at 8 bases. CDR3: CASSAREGGTDNEQFF. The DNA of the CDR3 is TGTGCCAGCAGCGCCCGGGAGGGAGGAACGGACAATGAGCAGTTCTTC.